The entry below gives a single TCR beta chain sequence along with its context. No antigen is known for it. The record originates from a study of cytomegalovirus exposure and HLA in healthy donors. Study conclusions and caveats: Earlier analysis found most TCR beta V segments productive about 87% or about 30% of the time. In a later analysis, donors in an Asian-associated ancestry cluster reportedly had fewer N-insertions in productive TCRs than the cohort mean.

This CDR3 has 11 residues. The germline gives CDR1 SQVTM, CDR2 ANQGSEA. V lost 1 base, J lost 6 bases, and 7 bases lay in between. Primers included in the PCR were 60 Vbeta and 13 Jbeta primers. Method: immunoSEQ multiplex PCR; TCRdb's copy keeps in-frame clones and lacks some. The sample shows under 130,000 clones, 70% to 80% of them seen only once. The specimen was PBMCs. The chain recombines TRBV29-1 with TRBJ2-7, with a possible D match to TRBD2 (5 bases). The clonotype was recovered from a young man in good health and CMV-seronegative. CDR3 DNA sequence: TGCAGCGTTGAAGGAGGGCTCGAGCAGTACTTC. This gives the protein CSVEGGLEQYF.